This T cell receptor beta chain was recorded in a study of T cell responses to AZD1222 COVID-19 vaccine. Study outcomes and limitations: Sampling that yielded the repertoires occurred only after the peak T cell response.

With regard to this clone: Its matching antigen is unknown.

Germline CDR1 SGHVS, CDR2 FQNEAQ. The V end lost 5 bases, the J end lost 9 bases, and 4 bases lay between the germline ends. CDR3 size: 9 residues. The protocol was immunoSEQ multiplex PCR, while the TCRdb copy is restricted to in-frame clones and leaves out a portion. The top ten hold approximately 3.7% of the sample, which has roughly 150,000 clones, 88% seen once. This receptor was identified in an adult in good health. The chain combines TRBV7-8 with TRBJ1-2, with unresolved D. The source material was peripheral blood, sampled on day 0 of AZD1222 vaccination. The CDR3 loop is CASSPSYTF. CDR3 sequence (DNA): TGTGCCAGCAGCCCAAGCTACACCTTC.